This T cell receptor beta chain is from a study of T-cell memory formation after mild COVID-19. Study conclusions and caveats: Some responding clones appeared in pre-infection memory, suggesting cross-reactive memory joined. The CD4+ clones that contracted clustered mainly within CM and EM, and the CD8+ clones concentrated in EMRA.

CDR1 and CDR2 (germline): MGHRA, YSYEKL. CDR3 size: 15 residues. V dropped 0 bases and J dropped 4 bases, with 11 bases sitting between them. About this clonotype: Its antigen is not known.

TCRdb used MiXCR to reprocess the 5' RACE reads, holding one entry per CDR3 protein. Of 500,000 to 650,000 distinct CDR3 sequences listed, about 20% are singletons. This rearrangement joins TRBV4-1 to TRBJ2-3; D gene ambiguous. Sequencing was done on a sample of PBMCs or a T cell subset sorted from them (not recorded which). The source is an adult woman who had mild COVID-19 (a few samples of this study predate the infection). Cell type and time point are not known. Here the CDR3 DNA reads TGCGCCAGCAGCCAAGATCCGGGTACGGCAGATACGCAGTATTTT. Protein product: CASSQDPGTADTQYF.